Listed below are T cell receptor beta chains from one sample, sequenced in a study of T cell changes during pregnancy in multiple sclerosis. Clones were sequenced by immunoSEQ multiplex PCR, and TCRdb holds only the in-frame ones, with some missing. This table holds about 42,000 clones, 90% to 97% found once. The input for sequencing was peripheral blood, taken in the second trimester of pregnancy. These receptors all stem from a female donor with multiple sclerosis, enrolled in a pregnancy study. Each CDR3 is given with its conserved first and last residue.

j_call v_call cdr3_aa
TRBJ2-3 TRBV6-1 CATTDRTDTQYF
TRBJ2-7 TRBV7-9 CASSSHSDRDGYEQYF
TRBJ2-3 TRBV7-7 CASSLSPGADTQYF
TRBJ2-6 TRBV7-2 CASSSGTFNVLTF
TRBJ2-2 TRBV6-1 CASSYRGTGELFF
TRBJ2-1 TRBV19 CASSILAGLDLNEQFF
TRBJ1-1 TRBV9 CASSVDVWTVEAFF
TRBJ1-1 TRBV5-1 CASSLTGPTEAFF
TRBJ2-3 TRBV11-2 CASSGLDRTNTDTQYF
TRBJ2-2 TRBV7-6 CASTNRASGGLGAGELFF
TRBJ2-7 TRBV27 CASSFRPPGRGANYEQYF
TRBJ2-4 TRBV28 CASSLSRGLAGGPNIQYF
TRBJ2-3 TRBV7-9 CASSPPPAPSDTQYF
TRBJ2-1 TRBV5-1 CASGLGQGPIDEQFF
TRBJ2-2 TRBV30 CAWNGVTTGELFF
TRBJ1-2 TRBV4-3 CASSRRTGNGYTF
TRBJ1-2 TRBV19 CATQGLDYGYTF
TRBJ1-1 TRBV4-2 CASSQDGQGTEAFF
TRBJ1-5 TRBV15 CANRWGPQPQHF
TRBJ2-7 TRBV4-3 CASSLEQGYEQYF
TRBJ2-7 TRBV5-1 CASSLAGDRVDEQYF
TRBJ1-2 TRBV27 CASSLRTGAWYGYTF
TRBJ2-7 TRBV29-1 CSVQGDINEQYF
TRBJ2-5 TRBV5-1 CASSYRDWQKETQYF
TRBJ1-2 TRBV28 CASGIDRGYGYTF
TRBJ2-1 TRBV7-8 CASSGTGILYNEQFF
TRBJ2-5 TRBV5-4 CASSLRVAGSSETQYF
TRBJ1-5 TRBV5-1 CASSLGGESGNQPQHF
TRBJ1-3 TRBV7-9 CASSFQGARGNTIYF
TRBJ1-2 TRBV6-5 CASRLPGGNYGYTF
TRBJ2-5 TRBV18 CASRDSKETQYF
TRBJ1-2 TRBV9 CASSAGGADYGYTF
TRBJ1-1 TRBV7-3 CASSLDSGSEAFF
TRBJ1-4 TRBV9 CASSAQGAPGEKLFF
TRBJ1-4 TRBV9 CASSVTPGDIEKLFF
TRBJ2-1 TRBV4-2 CASSQVASGGGSYNEQFF
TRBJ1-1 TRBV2 CASSPDTNTEAFF
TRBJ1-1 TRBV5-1 CASSLGWGGNTEAFF
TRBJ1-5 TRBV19 CASSVQGQPQHF
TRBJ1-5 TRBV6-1 CASSDGQGYNQPQHF
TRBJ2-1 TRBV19 CASSIDRGQGAKYNEQFF
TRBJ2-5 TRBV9 CASSVDGTSRETQYF
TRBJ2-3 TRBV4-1 CASSLPTSGSIYF
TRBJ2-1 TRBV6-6 CASSYSFGGGNEQFF
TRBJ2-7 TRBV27 CASSLSYRGDGEQYF
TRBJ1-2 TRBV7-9 CASSPGTGVYGYTF
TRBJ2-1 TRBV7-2 CASSLEGGRGGEQFF
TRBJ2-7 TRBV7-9 CASSLGGRGKEQYF
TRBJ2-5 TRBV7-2 CASNYWGSKETQYF
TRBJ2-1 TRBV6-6 CASSPDFLRGEQFF
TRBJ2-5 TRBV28 CASSLGQGVPETQYF
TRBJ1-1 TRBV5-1 CASSLATGEAFF
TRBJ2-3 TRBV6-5 CAGSYGVAATDTQYF
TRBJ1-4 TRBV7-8 CASSLRRRGGAQTNEKLFF
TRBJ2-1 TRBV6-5 CASSSPSGSYNEQFF
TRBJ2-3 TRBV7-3 CASSLYSGGTDTQYF
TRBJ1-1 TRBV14 CASSQDQGIEAFF
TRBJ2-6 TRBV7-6 CASSPRVSGGSGANVLTF